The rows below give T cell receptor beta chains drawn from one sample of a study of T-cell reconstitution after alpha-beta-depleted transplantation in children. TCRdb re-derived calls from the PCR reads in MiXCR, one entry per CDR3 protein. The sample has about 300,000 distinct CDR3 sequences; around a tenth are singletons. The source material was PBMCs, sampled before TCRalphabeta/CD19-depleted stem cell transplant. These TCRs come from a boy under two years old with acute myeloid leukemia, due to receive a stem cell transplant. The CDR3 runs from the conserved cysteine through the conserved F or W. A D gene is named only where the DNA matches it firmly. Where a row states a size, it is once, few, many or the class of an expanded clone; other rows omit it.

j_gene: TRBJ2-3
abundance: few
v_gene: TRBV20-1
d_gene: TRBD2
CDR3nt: TGCAGTGCTAGTGGCGGGGGGGGCACAGATACGCAGTATTTT
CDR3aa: CSASGGGGTDTQYF

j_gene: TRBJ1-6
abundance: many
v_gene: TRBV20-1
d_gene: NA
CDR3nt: TGCAGTGCTAGAGAAGTTCAGGGGTCATATAATTCACCCCTCCACTTT
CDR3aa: CSAREVQGSYNSPLHF

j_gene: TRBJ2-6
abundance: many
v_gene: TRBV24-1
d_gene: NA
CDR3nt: TGTGCCACCAGTGAAGGGGGAACGGGGGCCAACGTCCTGACTTTC
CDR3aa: CATSEGGTGANVLTF

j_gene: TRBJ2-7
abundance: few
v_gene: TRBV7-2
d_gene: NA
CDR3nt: TGTGCCAGCAGCTCAAAGACAACCTACGAGCAGTACTTC
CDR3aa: CASSSKTTYEQYF

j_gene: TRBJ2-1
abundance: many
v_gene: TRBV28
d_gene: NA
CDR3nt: TGTGCCAGCAGTCCAGCGGAAGTCTCCTACAATGAGCAGTTCTTC
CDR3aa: CASSPAEVSYNEQFF

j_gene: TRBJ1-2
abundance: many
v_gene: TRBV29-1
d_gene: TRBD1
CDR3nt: TGCAGCGTTGATGGTGGGACAGGGTTGTCGGATGGCTACACCTTC
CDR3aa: CSVDGGTGLSDGYTF

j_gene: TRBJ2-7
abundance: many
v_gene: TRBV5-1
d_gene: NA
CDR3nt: TGCGCCAGCAGCTCCAGGGGCTACGAGCAGTACTTC
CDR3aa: CASSSRGYEQYF

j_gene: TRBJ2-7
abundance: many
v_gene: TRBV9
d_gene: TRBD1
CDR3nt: TGTGCCAGCAGCGTAAGCCGGGACAGGGATCTTTACGAGCAGTACTTC
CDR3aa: CASSVSRDRDLYEQYF

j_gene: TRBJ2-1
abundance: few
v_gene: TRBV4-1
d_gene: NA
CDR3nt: TGCGCCAGCAGCCCAGGGACAACCTCCTACAATGAGCAGTTCTTC
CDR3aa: CASSPGTTSYNEQFF

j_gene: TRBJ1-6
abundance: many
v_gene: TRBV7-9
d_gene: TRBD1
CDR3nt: TGTGCCAGCAGCTTAACGGGACAGGCTAATTCACCCCTCCACTTT
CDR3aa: CASSLTGQANSPLHF

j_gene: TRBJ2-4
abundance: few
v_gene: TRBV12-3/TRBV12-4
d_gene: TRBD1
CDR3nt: TGTGCCAGCAGTTTCGGACAGGGAGTGGAAAACATTCAGTACTTC
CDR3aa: CASSFGQGVENIQYF

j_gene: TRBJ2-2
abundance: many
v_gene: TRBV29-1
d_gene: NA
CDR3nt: TGCAGCGTTGCTTCTGACCCGAGGACCGGGGAGCTGTTTTTT
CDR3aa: CSVASDPRTGELFF

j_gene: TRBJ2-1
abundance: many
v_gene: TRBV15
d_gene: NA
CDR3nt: TGTGCCACCAGCCTGGACAGAAATGAGCAGTTCTTC
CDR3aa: CATSLDRNEQFF

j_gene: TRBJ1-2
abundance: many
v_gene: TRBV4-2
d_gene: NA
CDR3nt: TGTGCCAGCAGCCAAGAGGAGAACAGCCTTTTCTATGGCTACACCTTC
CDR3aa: CASSQEENSLFYGYTF

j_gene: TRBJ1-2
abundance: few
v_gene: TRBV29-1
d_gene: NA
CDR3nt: TGCAGCGTTGCTGTTTCTAACTATGGCTACACCTTC
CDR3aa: CSVAVSNYGYTF

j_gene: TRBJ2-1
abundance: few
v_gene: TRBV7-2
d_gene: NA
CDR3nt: TGTGCCAGCAGCGCTAGAATGGGAGAAAGCCCCTACAATGAGCAGTTCTTC
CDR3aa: CASSARMGESPYNEQFF

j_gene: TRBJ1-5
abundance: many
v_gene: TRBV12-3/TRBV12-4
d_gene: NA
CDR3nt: TGTGCCAGCAGAAAAGGGGGGATGGGCAATCAGCCCCAGCATTTT
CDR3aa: CASRKGGMGNQPQHF

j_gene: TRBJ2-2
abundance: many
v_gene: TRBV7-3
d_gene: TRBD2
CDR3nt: TGTGCCAGCAGCTTAGGACTAGCGGTCACCGGGGAGCTGTTTTTT
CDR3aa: CASSLGLAVTGELFF

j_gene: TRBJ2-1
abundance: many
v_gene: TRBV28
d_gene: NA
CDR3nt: TGTGCCAGCAGTTTATATCCCGGTTGGGGTAACAATGAGCAGTTCTTC
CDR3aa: CASSLYPGWGNNEQFF

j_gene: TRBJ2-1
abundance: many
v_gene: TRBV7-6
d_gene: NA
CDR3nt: TGTGCCAGCAGCTTAGTCCGAAGCGGCAACTCCTACAATGAGCAGTTCTTC
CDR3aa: CASSLVRSGNSYNEQFF

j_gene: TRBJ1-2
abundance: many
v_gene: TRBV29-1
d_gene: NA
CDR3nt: TGCAGCGTTGTTTTTACAGGGTCTAACTATGGCTACACCTTC
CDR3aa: CSVVFTGSNYGYTF

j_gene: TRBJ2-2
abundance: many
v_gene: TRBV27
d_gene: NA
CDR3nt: TGTGCCAGCAGTTTATCTGAGCGACAGGCCTTCACCGGGGAGCTGTTTTTT
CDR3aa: CASSLSERQAFTGELFF

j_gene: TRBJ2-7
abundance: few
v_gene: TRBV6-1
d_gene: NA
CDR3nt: TGTGCCAGCAGTCCGGGACCGCTATGGTACGAGCAGTACTTC
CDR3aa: CASSPGPLWYEQYF

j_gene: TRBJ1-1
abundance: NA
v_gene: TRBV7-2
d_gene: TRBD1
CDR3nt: TGTGCCAGCAGCTCGGCTAGGACAGGGGGGACTGAAGCTTTCTTT
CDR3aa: CASSSARTGGTEAFF

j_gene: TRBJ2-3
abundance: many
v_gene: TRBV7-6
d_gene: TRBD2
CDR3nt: TGTGCCAGCAGCTTAAATCTAGCGGGGGCAGATACGCAGTATTTT
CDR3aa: CASSLNLAGADTQYF

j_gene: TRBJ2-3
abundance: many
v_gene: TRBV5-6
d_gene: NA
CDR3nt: TGTGCCAGCAGCTTGGTGGCAGTTCCACGGAGCACAGATACGCAGTATTTT
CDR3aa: CASSLVAVPRSTDTQYF

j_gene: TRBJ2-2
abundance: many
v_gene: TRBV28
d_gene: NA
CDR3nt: TGTGCCAGCAGTTTATACACAGGGTACACCGGGGAGCTGTTTTTT
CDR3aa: CASSLYTGYTGELFF

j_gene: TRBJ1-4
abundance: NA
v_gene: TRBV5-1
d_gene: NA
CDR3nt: TGCGCCAGCAGCTTGGGGCCGGAGGGGAAACTGTTTTTT
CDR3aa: CASSLGPEGKLFF

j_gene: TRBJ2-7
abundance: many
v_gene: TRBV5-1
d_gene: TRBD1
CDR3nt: TGCGCCAGCAGCTTGCAAGCGACAGGGCTCTACGAGCAGTACTTC
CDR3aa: CASSLQATGLYEQYF

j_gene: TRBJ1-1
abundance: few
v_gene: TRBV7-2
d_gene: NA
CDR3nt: TGTGCCAGCAGCTTAGGAGGGGGACTCCTGAACACTGAAGCTTTCTTT
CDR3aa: CASSLGGGLLNTEAFF

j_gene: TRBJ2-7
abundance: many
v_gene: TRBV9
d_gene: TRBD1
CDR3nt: TGTGCCAGCAGCCCATGGGGGACAGAATCTTCCTACGAGCAGTACTTC
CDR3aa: CASSPWGTESSYEQYF

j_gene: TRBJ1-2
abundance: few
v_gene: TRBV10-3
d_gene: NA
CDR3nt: TGTGCCATCAGGCCAGGGAGGGACTATGGCTACACCTTC
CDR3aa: CAIRPGRDYGYTF

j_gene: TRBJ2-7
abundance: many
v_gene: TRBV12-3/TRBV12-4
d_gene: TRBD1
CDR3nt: TGTGCCAGCACCCAAGACAGGGCACCCTACGAGCAGTACTTC
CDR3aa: CASTQDRAPYEQYF

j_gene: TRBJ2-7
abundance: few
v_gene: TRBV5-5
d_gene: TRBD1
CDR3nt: TGTGCCAGCAGCTTTTACAGGGGGCAAGGCGAGCAGTACTTC
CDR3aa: CASSFYRGQGEQYF

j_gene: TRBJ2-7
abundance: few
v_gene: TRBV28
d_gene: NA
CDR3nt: TGTGCCAGCAGCCTAGGGCTCCACTTCTACGAGCAGTACTTC
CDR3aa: CASSLGLHFYEQYF

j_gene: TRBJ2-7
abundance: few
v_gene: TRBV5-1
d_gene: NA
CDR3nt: TGCGCCAGCAGCTTGTGGGGTCCCCCATCCTACGAGCAGTACTTC
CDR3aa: CASSLWGPPSYEQYF

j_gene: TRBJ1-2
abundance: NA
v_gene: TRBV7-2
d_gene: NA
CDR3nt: TGTGCCAGCAGCTTTGGGTACTATGGCTACACCTTC
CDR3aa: CASSFGYYGYTF

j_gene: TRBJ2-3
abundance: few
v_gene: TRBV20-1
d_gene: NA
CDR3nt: TGCAGTGCTATGGGGGCTGGAAACACAGATACGCAGTATTTT
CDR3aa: CSAMGAGNTDTQYF

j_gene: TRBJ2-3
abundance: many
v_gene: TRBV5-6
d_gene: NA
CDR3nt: TGTGCCAGCCTTGGGTTTCCAGATACGCAGTATTTT
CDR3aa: CASLGFPDTQYF

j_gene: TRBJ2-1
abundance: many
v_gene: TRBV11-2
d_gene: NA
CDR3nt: TGTGCCAGCAGCGAAAGGGACCTCAGCTCCTACAATGAGCAGTTCTTC
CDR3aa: CASSERDLSSYNEQFF

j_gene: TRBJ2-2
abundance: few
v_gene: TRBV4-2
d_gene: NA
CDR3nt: TGTGCCAGCAGCTTTCCGGACGAACCTGACACCGGGGAGCTGTTTTTT
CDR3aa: CASSFPDEPDTGELFF

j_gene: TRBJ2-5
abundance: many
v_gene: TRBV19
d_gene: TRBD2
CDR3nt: TGTGCCAGTAGTCCTAGGGTGGGACTAGCGGGAGAGACCCAGTACTTC
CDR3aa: CASSPRVGLAGETQYF

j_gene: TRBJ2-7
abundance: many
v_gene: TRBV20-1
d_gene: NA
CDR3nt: TGCAGTGTCCAGGCAGCGGGCTACGAGCAGTACTTC
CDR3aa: CSVQAAGYEQYF

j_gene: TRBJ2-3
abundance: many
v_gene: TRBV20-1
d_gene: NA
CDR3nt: TGCAGGTGGACAGGAGGGGGGACAGATACGCAGTATTTT
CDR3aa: CRWTGGGTDTQYF

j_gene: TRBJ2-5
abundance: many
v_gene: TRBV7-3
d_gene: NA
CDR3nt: TGTGCCAGCAGCCCCCAGGGGGGGAAAGAGACCCAGTACTTC
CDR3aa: CASSPQGGKETQYF

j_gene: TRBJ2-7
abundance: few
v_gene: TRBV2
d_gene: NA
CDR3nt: TGTGCCAGCAGTGAGCTAAGGTTCCGGGGGTACGAGCAGTACTTC
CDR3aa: CASSELRFRGYEQYF

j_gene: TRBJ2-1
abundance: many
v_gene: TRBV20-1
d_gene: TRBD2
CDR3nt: TGCAGTGCTAATCCGGGACTAGCGTTTTCCTACAATGAGCAGTTCTTC
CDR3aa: CSANPGLAFSYNEQFF

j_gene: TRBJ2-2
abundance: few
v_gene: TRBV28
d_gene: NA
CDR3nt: TGTGCCAGCAGTTTATGGGTCAGCCGGGCTGGCGGGGAGCTGTTTTTT
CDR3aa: CASSLWVSRAGGELFF

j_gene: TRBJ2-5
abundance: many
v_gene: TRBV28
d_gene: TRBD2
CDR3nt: TGTGCCAGCAGTTTACCGGGACTAGGAACCAAAGAGACCCAGTACTTC
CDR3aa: CASSLPGLGTKETQYF

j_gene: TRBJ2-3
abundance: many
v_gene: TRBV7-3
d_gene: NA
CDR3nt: TGTGCCAGCAGCTTAATAGGGGGACGGGCAGATACGCAGTATTTT
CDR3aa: CASSLIGGRADTQYF

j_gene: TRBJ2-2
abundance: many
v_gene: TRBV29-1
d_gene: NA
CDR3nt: TGCAGCGTCATGTCCCGATCCGGGGAGCTGTTTTTT
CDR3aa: CSVMSRSGELFF

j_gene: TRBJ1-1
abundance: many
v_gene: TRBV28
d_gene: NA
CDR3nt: TGTGCCAGCACCCCGGGGGGGGCGAGCACTGAAGCTTTCTTT
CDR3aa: CASTPGGASTEAFF

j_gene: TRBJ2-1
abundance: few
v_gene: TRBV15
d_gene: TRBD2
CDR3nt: TGTGCCACCAGCAGAGATTCGGGTCCATCGAGCGGGGTTATCTATGAGCAGTTCTTC
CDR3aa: CATSRDSGPSSGVIYEQFF

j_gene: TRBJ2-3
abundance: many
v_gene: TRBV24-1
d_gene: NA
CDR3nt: TGTGCCACCAGTGATTTACTTACAGATACGCAGTATTTT
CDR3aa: CATSDLLTDTQYF